These 4 T cell receptor beta chains originate from one sample sequenced in a study of response to subunit inactivated influenza vaccine. Each CDR3 protein gets one entry after TCRdb re-called the RT-PCR reads with MiXCR. The data hold around 650,000 distinct CDR3 sequences, with more than 15% observed a single time. The specimen was PBMCs from blood, collected about 13 days after vaccination. The receptors originated from a man aged 45-60 years who received an inactivated influenza vaccine.

The V call is TRBV7-8, the J call TRBJ2-5; 8 bases align to TRBD2. Germline-derived CDR1 and CDR2 are SGHVS and FQNEAQ. V lost 2 bases, J lost 4 bases, and 6 bases stayed unmatched. The CDR3 is 15 amino acids. The CDR3, as DNA: TGTGCCAGCAGCTTACCAGCGGGAGTCAGAGAGACCCAGTACTTC. Its translation is CASSLPAGVRETQYF.

This clonotype was found a few times. This chain's CDR3 is CASQAGETYEQYF. CDR3 DNA sequence: TGTGCCAGCCAGGCAGGGGAAACCTACGAGCAGTACTTC. The chain carries TRBV2 and TRBJ2-7, with D perhaps matching TRBD1 (6 bases). The CDR3 consists of 13 residues. Trimming took off 8 bases at V and 2 bases at J, with 13 bases between the two ends. CDR1 SNHLY and CDR2 FYNNEI come from the germline V gene.

This clonotype was detected ten times or more. The V gene is TRBV15, the J gene TRBJ2-3; 8 bases are shared with TRBD2. With 0 bases clipped from V and 1 base from J, the junction kept 0 bases outside the gene matches. The CDR3 totals 15 residues. Germline V gives CDR1 LNHNV, CDR2 YYDKDF (reference sequence). The CDR3 DNA follows: TGTGCCACCAGCAGAGACGGGGGGGGCACAGATACGCAGTATTTT. Its translation is CATSRDGGGTDTQYF. Looking up the rest from reference TRBV15 and TRBJ2-3 gives the full variable domain: DAMVIQNPRYQVTQFGKPVTLSCSQTLNHNVMYWYQQKSSQAPKLLFHYYDKDFNNEADTPDNFQSRRPNTSFCFLDIRSPGLGDTAMYLCATSRDGGGTDTQYFGPGTRLTVL.

The gene calls are TRBV6-5 and TRBJ2-7; no clear D. This CDR3 has 14 residues. Germline CDR1 MNHEY, CDR2 SVGAGI. Deletions cut 4 bases from V and 6 bases from J, with 16 bases between. Here the CDR3 reads CASSSSTPSGEQYF. The CDR3 DNA follows: TGTGCCAGCAGTTCATCTACCCCGAGTGGCGAGCAGTACTTC.